This passage covers 32 T cell receptor beta chains from one sample sequenced in a study of T cell repertoires in cytomegalovirus infection. Via MiXCR, TCRdb re-called the reads, giving one row per CDR3 protein. Here the sample spans fewer than 1,000,000 distinct CDR3 sequences, approximately 32% being singletons. Antigen specificity for these receptors is unknown. The source material was cultured CD8+ T cells from PBMCs, sampled from culture after CMV antigen stimulation. The receptor set was obtained from a human donor in good health (CMV status not recorded). Some clones in this sample may be carry-over from other donors' samples.

A few counts support this clonotype. This chain uses TRBV15 with TRBJ2-1; 7 bases are a match to TRBD1. Losses at the gene ends were 0 bases for V and 3 bases for J; bases not matched to a gene: 5. CDR3 size: 16 residues. Germline V gives CDR1 LNHNV, CDR2 YYDKDF (reference sequence). The chain's CDR3 is CATSREGQRLYNEQFF. The CDR3 coding sequence is TGTGCCACCAGCAGAGAGGGACAGAGACTCTACAATGAGCAGTTCTTC. The full variable domain, in which reference TRBV15 and TRBJ2-1 provide the parts outside the CDR3, is DAMVIQNPRYQVTQFGKPVTLSCSQTLNHNVMYWYQQKSSQAPKLLFHYYDKDFNNEADTPDNFQSRRPNTSFCFLDIRSPGLGDTAMYLCATSREGQRLYNEQFFGPGTRLTVL.

Only a few counts were recorded for this clonotype. V gene TRBV10-3 combines with J gene TRBJ1-1; 9 positions agree with TRBD1. With V trimmed by 4 bases and J by 5 bases, 11 bases remained unmatched. Per the germline V gene, CDR1 is ENHRY and CDR2 is SYGVKD. This CDR3 is built from 16 residues. In DNA, the CDR3 is TGTGCCATCAGTGTGGGGGGAGACAGGGGGGGAACTGAAGCTTTCTTT. This encodes CAISVGGDRGGTEAFF.

The chain couples TRBV10-3 to TRBJ1-2; TRBD1 aligns across 7 bases. V was pared by 6 bases and J by 6 bases, with 10 bases of the junction left unmatched. The germline V gene has CDR1 ENHRY and CDR2 SYGVKD. CDR3 length: 14 residues. This chain's CDR3 is CAIRGASDRHGYTF. CDR3 in DNA: TGTGCCATCAGGGGGGCTTCGGACAGGCATGGCTACACCTTC.

V gene TRBV19 combines with J gene TRBJ1-5; 8 bases match TRBD1. The junction had 0 bases not matched to a gene; V was cut back by 3 bases and J by 2 bases. This CDR3 has 14 amino acids. Germline assignment: CDR1 LNHDA and CDR2 SQIVND (reference sequence). The CDR3 reads CASSMTGGNQPQHF. For the CDR3, the DNA is TGTGCCAGTAGTATGACAGGGGGCAATCAGCCCCAGCATTTT.

The sample holds a few counts of this clonotype. The gene calls are TRBV5-1 and TRBJ2-3; 12 nucleotides agree with TRBD1. The germline V gene has CDR1 SGHRS and CDR2 YFSETQ. V gave up 4 bases and J gave up 1 base; unmatched junction bases: 4. The CDR3 runs 16 residues. The CDR3 reads CASSVGQGAGTDTQYF. The CDR3 nucleotides are TGCGCCAGCAGCGTGGGACAGGGGGCAGGCACAGATACGCAGTATTTT.

This clonotype was detected only once. It may be a read error: a sequence one base away is much more abundant. This chain connects TRBV7-2 to TRBJ2-3; D call uncertain. Trimming stripped 1 base from V and 3 bases from J, with 14 bases between. CDR1 and CDR2 from the germline V gene are SGHTA and FQGNSA. The CDR3 has 16 residues. The CDR3: CASSLEAAWRTDTQYF. CDR3 in DNA: TGTGCCAGCAGCTTAGAAGCAGCTTGGCGTACAGATACGCAGTATTTT.

The chain couples TRBV19 to TRBJ2-1, with a tentative D call TRBD2 (6 bases). Germline CDR1 is LNHDA and CDR2 is SQIVND (reference sequence). The V end was cut by 7 bases, the J end by 3 bases, with 10 bases between. This CDR3 comprises 13 residues. This CDR3 reads CASNRGLYNEQFF. As DNA, the CDR3 is TGTGCCAGTAATAGGGGACTCTACAATGAGCAGTTCTTC.

This clonotype was seen at least ten times. The rearrangement joins TRBV7-9 to TRBJ1-5; TRBD1 aligns across 7 bases. This CDR3 has 15 residues. From germline, CDR1 is SEHNR and CDR2 FQNEAQ (reference sequence). With 7 bases clipped from V and 5 bases from J, the junction kept 11 bases outside the gene matches. CDR3 loop: CASTRGDRVDQPQHF. Here the CDR3 DNA reads TGTGCCAGCACCCGAGGAGACAGGGTTGATCAGCCCCAGCATTTT.

The CDR3 reads CATSREQGRVVTGELFF. In DNA form, the CDR3 reads TGTGCCACCAGCAGAGAACAGGGCCGGGTAGTCACCGGGGAGCTGTTTTTT. V gene TRBV15 combines with J gene TRBJ2-2, with a possible D match to TRBD1 (6 bases). CDR3 length: 17 amino acids. In germline, CDR1 is LNHNV, CDR2 YYDKDF (reference sequence). The V end lost 0 bases, the J end lost 4 bases, and 15 bases lay between the germline ends.

The chain employs TRBV19 and TRBJ1-1, with D possibly TRBD1 on 5 matching bases. V was clipped by 10 bases and J by 10 bases, with 10 bases between them. The germline CDR1 and CDR2 sequences are LNHDA and SQIVND (reference sequence). The CDR3 has 9 amino acids. CDR3 nucleotides: TGTGCCAACAGGAGTGGAGCTTTCTTT. Protein product: CANRSGAFF.

This clonotype was counted at least ten times. The germline gene is not matched at one end of the junction; a read error may be the cause. This chain joins TRBV6-5 and TRBJ2-5; D unresolved. Germline loops: CDR1 MNHEY, CDR2 SVGAGI. The CDR3 extends over 13 amino acids. CDR3 sequence (DNA): TGTGCCAGCAGTTACTCGAACGGCCACCCGCCCAACTTC. The encoded protein is CASSYSNGHPPNF.

As to this clonotype: A much larger clone differs from this one at a single base, so this may be a read error. The chain joins TRBV7-6 to TRBJ2-2; no clear D gene. Germline V gives CDR1 SGHVS, CDR2 FNYEAQ. The CDR3 length is 15 residues. V was trimmed by 1 base and J by 0 bases, leaving 6 bases between them. The CDR3: CASSLVQTNTGELFF. DNA for the CDR3: TGTGCCAGCAGCTTAGTACAGACGAACACCGGGGAGCTGTTTTTT.

This clonotype was counted between two and nine times. This chain connects TRBV20-1 to TRBJ1-5, with 9 bases identical to TRBD1. Germline V gene lookup returns CDR1 DFQATT and CDR2 SNEGSKA (reference sequence). V shed 0 bases and J 1 base; nucleotides not matched to a gene: 16. The CDR3 sequence is 20 residues long. The CDR3 sequence: CSARDPYRTGDTFSNQPQHF. The CDR3 bases are TGCAGTGCTAGAGACCCGTATCGGACAGGGGATACCTTCAGCAATCAGCCCCAGCATTTT.

This clonotype has just a few counts. The chain has TRBV13 and TRBJ2-5, with 10 positions matching TRBD2. J lost 2 bases, V lost 2 bases, and 2 bases had no gene match. The CDR3 length is 15 residues. CDR1 and CDR2 from the germline V gene are PRHDT and FYEKMQ (reference sequence). The CDR3 region is CASSLTSGAQETQYF. The CDR3 bases are TGTGCCAGCAGCTTAACTAGCGGGGCTCAAGAGACCCAGTACTTC.

This chain connects TRBV24-1 to TRBJ2-3, with a tentative D call TRBD1 (5 bases). The CDR3 has 14 amino acids. Germline loops: CDR1 KGHDR, CDR2 SFDVKD. The V gene lost 4 bases and the J gene lost 3 bases, with 10 bases spanning the gap. CDR3 region: CATSEGQVTDTQYF. The CDR3 DNA sequence: TGTGCCACCAGTGAGGGGCAGGTAACAGATACGCAGTATTTT.

The V and J genes are TRBV7-6 and TRBJ1-1; D ambiguous. Trimming left V 5 bases short and J 11 bases short, with 12 bases between. Germline CDR1 SGHVS, CDR2 FNYEAQ. The CDR3 contains 11 residues. For the CDR3, the DNA is TGTGCCAGCAGCCCCCTTGGGTCTGCTTTCTTT. Translation gives CASSPLGSAFF. The complete variable domain, with remaining parts taken from reference TRBV7-6 and TRBJ1-1, reads GAGVSQSPRYKVTKRGQDVALRCDPISGHVSLYWYRQALGQGPEFLTYFNYEAQQDKSGLPNDRFSAERPEGSISTLTIQRTEQRDSAMYRCASSPLGSAFFGQGTRLTVV.

The chain combines TRBV18 with TRBJ2-1, with a possible D match to TRBD1 (6 bases). Per germline, CDR1 KGHSH and CDR2 LQKENI. The length of the CDR3 is 16 residues. The V end was cut by 6 bases, the J end by 3 bases, with 18 bases between. For the CDR3, the DNA is TGTGCCAGCTCCGCCGCAGCAGGGGAATACTACAATGAGCAGTTCTTC. This sequence encodes CASSAAAGEYYNEQFF.

The chain links TRBV12-3 or TRBV12-4 to TRBJ2-2; the D call may be TRBD1 or TRBD2 (5 bases each). Trimming removed 5 bases at V and 7 bases at J, with 23 bases between. The CDR3 loop spans 17 amino acids. CDR3 bases: TGTGCCAGCAGTAACCGACATGGGGCAACTGCGGGCGGGGAGCTGTTTTTT. Translation: CASSNRHGATAGGELFF.

This clonotype was recorded a few times. The rearrangement uses TRBV6-1 and TRBJ2-1; 7 nucleotides match TRBD2. This CDR3 spans 11 amino acids. The V and J ends lost 6 bases and 9 bases, in that order; junction bases with no gene match: 2. From germline, CDR1 is MNHNS and CDR2 SASEGT. This chain's CDR3 is CASRGGVEQFF. DNA of the CDR3: TGTGCCAGCAGGGGGGGGGTTGAGCAGTTCTTC.

The chain couples TRBV15 to TRBJ1-2; weak D call: TRBD1 (5 bases). The germline V and J ends were trimmed by 0 bases and 7 bases, with 12 bases remaining between them. The CDR3 totals 14 residues. Germline V lookup: CDR1 LNHNV, CDR2 YYDKDF (reference sequence). CDR3 residues: CATSRDPLGVGYTF. CDR3 bases: TGTGCCACCAGCAGAGATCCTTTAGGGGTTGGCTACACCTTC.

This chain uses TRBV27 with TRBJ1-2; a possible D gene is TRBD1 (5 bases). V was shortened by 6 bases and J by 4 bases, with 15 bases between the two germline ends. This CDR3 is 14 amino acids long. Germline values: CDR1 MNHEY, CDR2 SMNVEV (reference sequence). Here the CDR3 DNA reads TGTGCCAGCAGACCCTCGGGGCCCGCCTATGGCTACACCTTC. Protein product: CASRPSGPAYGYTF.

The table lists this clonotype with many counts. The V and J genes are TRBV7-2 and TRBJ2-7, with a weak D call TRBD1 (6 bases). The CDR3 contains 14 residues. Trimming stripped 0 bases from V and 7 bases from J, with 13 bases between. CDR1 SGHTA and CDR2 FQGNSA come from the germline V gene. CDR3 DNA sequence: TGTGCCAGCAGCTTAGCGGCAGGGGCGCGGGAGCAGTACGTC. It translates to CASSLAAGAREQYV.

Only a few counts were recorded for this clonotype. V is TRBV9 and J is TRBJ2-1, with D maybe TRBD2 (5 bases). CDR1 is SGDLS, CDR2 YYNGEE, per germline. V lost 0 bases and J lost 7, with 8 bases in between. This CDR3 spans 13 amino acids. The CDR3 coding sequence is TGTGCCAGCAGCGTAGCTACGGGGAATGAGCAGTTCTTC. Translation: CASSVATGNEQFF.

The table lists this clonotype with a count of one. This chain links TRBV6-5 with TRBJ1-1, with 9 bases aligning to TRBD1. From germline, CDR1 is MNHEY and CDR2 SVGAGI. This CDR3 region has 14 residues. The trim removed 6 bases at V and 6 bases at J, leaving 8 bases unmatched. The CDR3 reads CASSYLTGGPEAFF. The CDR3 coding sequence is TGTGCCAGCAGCTACCTCACAGGGGGCCCTGAAGCTTTCTTT.

This clonotype was counted a few times. The genes are TRBV27 and TRBJ1-5; unclear D gene. V lost 5 bases, J lost 7 bases, and 18 bases lay in between. The V gene's germline CDR1 is MNHEY and CDR2 SMNVEV (reference sequence). The CDR3 extends over 15 amino acids. The DNA for the CDR3 is TGTGCCAGCAGTCCCCATCAATCGGGTGGCCAGCCCCAGCATTTT. Translating it yields CASSPHQSGGQPQHF.

The chain links TRBV7-6 to TRBJ2-3, with TRBD1 as a possible D gene (7 bases). CDR3 length equals 15 residues. Trimming left V 7 bases short and J 2 bases short, with 16 bases between. In germline, CDR1 is SGHVS, CDR2 FNYEAQ. The CDR3 reads CASNLGGQPTDTQYF. CDR3 bases: TGTGCCAGCAACTTGGGGGGACAGCCCACAGATACGCAGTATTTT.

The V and J genes are TRBV2 and TRBJ2-1, with TRBD2 identical over 7 bases. Germline values: CDR1 SNHLY, CDR2 FYNNEI. The CDR3 covers 14 residues. Trimming took 6 bases from V and 6 from J; bases not matched to a gene: 8. The CDR3 nucleotides are TGTGCCAGCAGCGCAGGACTAGTGAGCAATGAGCAGTTCTTC. Translated, it gives CASSAGLVSNEQFF.

The gene calls are TRBV9 and TRBJ2-2; 7 nucleotides match TRBD1. This CDR3 contains 16 residues. In germline, CDR1 is SGDLS, CDR2 YYNGEE. V trimming: 4 bases; J trimming: 1 base; junction bases outside the gene matches: 7. CDR3 nucleotide sequence: TGTGCCAGCAGCCCGAGGACAGGTCTGAACACCGGGGAGCTGTTTTTT. Protein: CASSPRTGLNTGELFF.

This clonotype was seen at least ten times. The junction does not match germline at one end; this may be a read error. The chain carries TRBV5-1 and TRBJ1-5; D is perhaps TRBD1 (6 bases). The germline V gene has CDR1 SGHRS and CDR2 YFSETQ. CDR3 size: 13 residues. CDR3 region: CASSFRGNQPQHF. DNA for the CDR3: TGTGCCAGCAGCTTTAGGGGGAATCAGCCCCAGCATTTT.

The genes are TRBV27 and TRBJ2-3; 9 nucleotides align to TRBD1. Trimming took 5 bases from V and 3 from J; bases not matched to a gene: 9. The CDR3 runs 16 residues. Germline CDR1 reads MNHEY; CDR2 reads SMNVEV (reference sequence). Here the CDR3 reads CASSPPTGGGTDTQYF. The CDR3 nucleotides are TGTGCCAGCAGTCCACCGACAGGGGGGGGTACAGATACGCAGTATTTT.

About this clonotype: Germline is not matched at one junction end, which may reflect a read error. V is TRBV7-8 and J is TRBJ2-3; no firm D call. This CDR3 region has 12 residues. Germline CDR1 reads SGHVS; CDR2 reads FQNEAQ. The CDR3 region is CAGSFSTDTQYF. As DNA, the CDR3 is TGTGCCGGCAGCTTCTCCACAGATACGCAGTATTTT.

This clonotype has ten or more counts. The chain employs TRBV7-2 and TRBJ1-1; D ambiguous. V lost 5 bases and J lost 8, with 18 bases in between. The CDR3 covers 14 residues. CDR1 is SGHTA and CDR2 is FQGNSA in the germline V gene. The DNA for the CDR3 is TGTGCCAGCAGCATTCATCGGTTGTTGGCCGAAGCTTTCTTT. Encoded protein: CASSIHRLLAEAFF.